The 10 T cell receptor beta chains given below trace back to one sample, sequenced in a study of blood T cell repertoires in COVID-19. The data were produced by immunoSEQ multiplex PCR, yet TCRdb's version contains in-frame clones alone and is incomplete. The profile covers about 140,000 clones, with about 81% appearing a single time and roughly 3.9% taken by the ten largest. The sample taken for sequencing was peripheral blood. The receptors were sampled from an elderly woman with acute or convalescent COVID-19.

The chain is built from TRBV7-9 and TRBJ1-2; tentatively, D is TRBD1 (5 bases). V was shortened by 6 bases and J by 5 bases, with 22 bases between the two germline ends. This CDR3 has 16 amino acids. Germline V CDR1 and CDR2: SEHNR, FQNEAQ (reference sequence). The CDR3 DNA follows: TGTGCCAGCAGTATCCGGCGGGGGGAGGGCGTTTATGGCTACACCTTC. As protein: CASSIRRGEGVYGYTF. The full variable domain, with the rest looked up from reference TRBV7-9 and TRBJ1-2, is DTGVSQNPRHKITKRGQNVTFRCDPISEHNRLYWYRQTLGQGPEFLTYFQNEAQLEKSRLLSDRFSAERPKGSFSTLEIQRTEQGDSAMYLCASSIRRGEGVYGYTFGSGTRLTVV.

This chain links TRBV28 with TRBJ2-5, with a tentative D call TRBD2 (6 bases). The germline V and J ends were trimmed by 1 base and 4 bases, with 10 bases remaining between them. Germline-derived CDR1 and CDR2 are MDHEN and SYDVKM. The CDR3 runs 14 residues. CDR3 bases: TGTGCCAGCAGTTTATCGGGGGACGCAGAGACCCAGTACTTC. Its protein is CASSLSGDAETQYF.

The table lists this clone with a few counts. This chain joins TRBV19 and TRBJ2-7, with TRBD2 matching over 9 bases. CDR1 is LNHDA, CDR2 SQIVND, per germline (reference sequence). There are 14 residues in the CDR3. Trimming took 6 bases from V and 6 from J; bases not matched to a gene: 9. CDR3 sequence reads: CASSPTGLALEQYF. In DNA, the CDR3 is TGTGCCAGTAGCCCTACCGGACTAGCGCTCGAGCAGTACTTC.

This clone was observed a single time. The chain couples TRBV18 to TRBJ2-5, with TRBD1 matching 9 bases. The CDR3 has 15 residues. V shed 3 bases and J 2 bases; nucleotides not matched to a gene: 4. CDR1 is KGHSH, CDR2 LQKENI, per germline. The CDR3 here is CASSPGTGKQETQYF. The CDR3 DNA reads TGTGCCAGCTCACCCGGGACAGGGAAACAAGAGACCCAGTACTTC.

This chain connects TRBV28 to TRBJ1-5; D gene unclear. V shed 9 bases and J shed 7 bases, with 13 bases lying between them. CDR1 and CDR2 (germline): MDHEN, SYDVKM. The CDR3 loop spans 12 amino acids. The DNA of the CDR3 is TGTGCCAGTGACTCCGGGGTGCAGCCCCAGCATTTT. It specifies CASDSGVQPQHF.

The chain carries TRBV2 and TRBJ2-7, with D possibly being TRBD1 (5 bases). The CDR3 spans 13 residues. Between the trimmed V and J ends, which lost 6 bases and 1 base, there was a span of 10 bases. Germline-derived CDR1 and CDR2 are SNHLY and FYNNEI. The CDR3 reads CASRTDSSYEQYF. CDR3 DNA sequence: TGTGCCAGCAGGACAGACTCTTCCTACGAGCAGTACTTC.

The chain has TRBV28 and TRBJ1-2, with TRBD1 matching over 7 bases. With V trimmed by 3 bases and J by 8 bases, 6 bases remained unmatched. The CDR3 is 13 residues long. Germline V lookup: CDR1 MDHEN, CDR2 SYDVKM. The CDR3 loop is CASSLEGARGYTF. Here the CDR3 DNA reads TGTGCCAGCAGTTTGGAGGGGGCGAGGGGCTACACCTTC.

The V and J genes are TRBV6-5 and TRBJ1-2; D not resolved. V lost 8 bases, J lost 8 bases, and 18 bases lay in between. CDR1 is MNHEY, CDR2 SVGAGI, per germline. CDR3 length: 13 amino acids. This chain's CDR3 is CASGQRSGGGYTF. DNA for the CDR3: TGTGCCAGCGGCCAGCGATCGGGTGGGGGCTACACCTTC.

The chain uses TRBV2 and TRBJ1-1, with D hard to call. V shed 11 bases and J shed 3 bases, with 16 bases lying between them. Germline V gene sequence: CDR1 SNHLY, CDR2 FYNNEI. The CDR3 has 13 amino acids. CDR3 DNA: TGTGCCGACTACTGGGGTGGGGACACTGAAGCTTTCTTT. Translated: CADYWGGDTEAFF.

The chain joins TRBV6-6 to TRBJ1-2; the D is unclear. CDR1 MNHNY and CDR2 SVGAGI come from the germline V gene (reference sequence). This CDR3 contains 12 residues. The V end lost 10 bases, the J end lost 1 base, and 10 bases lay between the germline ends. The CDR3 DNA reads as TGTGCCATTTCTCAGGATAACTATGGCTACACCTTC. This translates into CAISQDNYGYTF.